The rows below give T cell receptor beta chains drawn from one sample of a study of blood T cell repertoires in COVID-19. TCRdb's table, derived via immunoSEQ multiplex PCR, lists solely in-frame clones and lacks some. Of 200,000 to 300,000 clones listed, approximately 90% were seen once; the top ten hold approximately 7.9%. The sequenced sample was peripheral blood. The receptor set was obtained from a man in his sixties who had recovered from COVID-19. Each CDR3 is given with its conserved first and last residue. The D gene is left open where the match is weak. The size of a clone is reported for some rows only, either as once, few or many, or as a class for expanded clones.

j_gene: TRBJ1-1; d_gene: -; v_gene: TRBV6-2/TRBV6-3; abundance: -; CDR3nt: TGTGCCAGCAGTTCCCCCGTACCGGGCACTGAAGCTTTCTTT; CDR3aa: CASSSPVPGTEAFF
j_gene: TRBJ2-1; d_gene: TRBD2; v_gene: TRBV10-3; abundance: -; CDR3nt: TGTGCCATCAGTTCATTATTAGCGGGGGGCTCCTACAATGAGCAGTTCTTC; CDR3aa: CAISSLLAGGSYNEQFF
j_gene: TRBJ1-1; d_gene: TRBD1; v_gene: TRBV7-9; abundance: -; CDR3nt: TGTGCCAGCAGCTTAGCGGTGGGACAGCCGAACACTGAAGCTTTCTTT; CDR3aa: CASSLAVGQPNTEAFF
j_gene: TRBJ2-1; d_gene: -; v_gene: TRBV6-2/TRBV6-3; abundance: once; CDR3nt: TGTGCCAGCAGTCTCAACAGGGACCCTCCCTACAATGAGCAGTTCTTC; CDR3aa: CASSLNRDPPYNEQFF
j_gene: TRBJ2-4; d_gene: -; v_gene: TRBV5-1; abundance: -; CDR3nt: TGCGCCAGCAGCTTAAGTACAGGTGCAAACATTCAGTACTTC; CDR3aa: CASSLSTGANIQYF
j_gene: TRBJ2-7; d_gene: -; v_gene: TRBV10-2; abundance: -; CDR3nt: TGCGCCAGCAGAAGGCAGGGATCATACGAGCAGTACTTC; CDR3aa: CASRRQGSYEQYF
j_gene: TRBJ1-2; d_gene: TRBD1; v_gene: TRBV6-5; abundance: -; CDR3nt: TGTGCCAGCTGCATCAGGGGGCCGGGTGGCTACACCTTC; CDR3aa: CASCIRGPGGYTF
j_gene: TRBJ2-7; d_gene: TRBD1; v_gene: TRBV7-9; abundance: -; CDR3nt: TGTGCCAGCAGCCCCCAACAGGGGAAAGTATACGAGCAGTACTTC; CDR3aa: CASSPQQGKVYEQYF
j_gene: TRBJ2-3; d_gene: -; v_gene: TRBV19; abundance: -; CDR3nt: TGTGCCAGTAGTCCCGAGGTAGGAATGGATACGCAGTATTTT; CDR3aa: CASSPEVGMDTQYF
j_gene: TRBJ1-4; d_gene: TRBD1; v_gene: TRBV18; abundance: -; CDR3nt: TGTGCCAGCTCACCGGGGACAGATGAAAAACTGTTTTTT; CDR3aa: CASSPGTDEKLFF
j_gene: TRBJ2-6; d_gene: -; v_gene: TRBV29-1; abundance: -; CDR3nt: TGCAGCGTTGAAGAACTGATCTCTGGGGCCAACGTCCTGACTTTC; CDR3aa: CSVEELISGANVLTF
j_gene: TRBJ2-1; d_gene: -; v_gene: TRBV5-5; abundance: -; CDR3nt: TGTGCCAGCAGCTTCCTAGGATCTTACAATGAGCAGTTCTTC; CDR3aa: CASSFLGSYNEQFF
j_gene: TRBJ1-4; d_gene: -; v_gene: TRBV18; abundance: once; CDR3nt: TGTGCCAGCTCACCTAGGACAGCAACTAATGAAAAACTGTTTTTT; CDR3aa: CASSPRTATNEKLFF
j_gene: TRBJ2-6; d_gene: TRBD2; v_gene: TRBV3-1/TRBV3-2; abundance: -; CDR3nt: TGTGCCAGCAGCCTGGGACTATCCAGCTCTGGGGCCAACGTCCTAACTTTC; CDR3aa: CASSLGLSSSGANVLTF
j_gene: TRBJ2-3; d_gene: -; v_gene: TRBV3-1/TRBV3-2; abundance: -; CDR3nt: TGTGCCAGCAGCCAACTCGGGGGAGGTAGCACAGATACGCAGTATTTT; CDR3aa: CASSQLGGGSTDTQYF
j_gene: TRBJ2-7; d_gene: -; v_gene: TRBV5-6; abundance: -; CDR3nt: TGTGCCAGCAGCTTAAGGGGTTGGGCCTACGAGCAGTACTTC; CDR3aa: CASSLRGWAYEQYF
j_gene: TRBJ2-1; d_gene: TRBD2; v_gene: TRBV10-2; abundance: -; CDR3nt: TGCGCCAGCAGCGCGCCGGGGGGCTCCTACAATGAGCAGTTCTTC; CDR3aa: CASSAPGGSYNEQFF
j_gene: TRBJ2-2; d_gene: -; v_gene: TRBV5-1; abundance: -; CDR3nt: TGCGCCAGCAGCTTGGTCGTCCCTAGCCCTAACACCGGGGAGCTGTTTTTT; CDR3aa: CASSLVVPSPNTGELFF
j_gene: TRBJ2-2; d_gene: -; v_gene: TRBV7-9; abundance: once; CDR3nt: TGTGCCAGCCCTGACGCCGGGGTCTCGATGGACACCGGGGAGCTGTTTTTT; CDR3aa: CASPDAGVSMDTGELFF
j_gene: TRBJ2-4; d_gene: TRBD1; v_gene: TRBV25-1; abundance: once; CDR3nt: TGTGCCAGCAGTGTACAGGGGGCATCAAACATTCAGTACTTC; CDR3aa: CASSVQGASNIQYF
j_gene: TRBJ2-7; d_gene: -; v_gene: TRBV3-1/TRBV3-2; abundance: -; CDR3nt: TGTGCCAGCAGCCAGAGCAGGTACGAGCAGTACTTC; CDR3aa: CASSQSRYEQYF
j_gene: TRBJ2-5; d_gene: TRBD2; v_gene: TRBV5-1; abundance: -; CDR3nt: TGCGCCAGCAGCTTGGTGTTCGGGGGGGAGCAAGAGACCCAGTACTTC; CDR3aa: CASSLVFGGEQETQYF
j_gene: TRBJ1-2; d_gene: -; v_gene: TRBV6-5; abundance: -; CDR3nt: TGTGCCAGCGGGCGGGGTTTCGGCTACACCTTC; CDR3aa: CASGRGFGYTF
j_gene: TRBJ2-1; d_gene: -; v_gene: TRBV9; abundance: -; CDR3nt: TGTGCCAGCAGCGTAGCGGGGACATCCTACAATGAGCAGTTCTTC; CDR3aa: CASSVAGTSYNEQFF
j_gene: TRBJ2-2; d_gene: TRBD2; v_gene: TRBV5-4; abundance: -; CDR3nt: TGTGCCAGCAGCCGCGAACTAGCGGGGGCCGACACCGGGGAGCTGTTTTTT; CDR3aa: CASSRELAGADTGELFF
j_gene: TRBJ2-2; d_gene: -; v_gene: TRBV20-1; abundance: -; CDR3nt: TGCAGTGCTCCCGTTTCCGGGGAGCTGTTTTTT; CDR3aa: CSAPVSGELFF
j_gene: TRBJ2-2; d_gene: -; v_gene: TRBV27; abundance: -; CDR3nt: TGTGCCAGCAGTACATCGGGACAACTCGCGAACACCGGGGAGCTGTTTTTT; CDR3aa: CASSTSGQLANTGELFF
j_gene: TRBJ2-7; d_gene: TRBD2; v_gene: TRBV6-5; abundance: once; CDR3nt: TGTGCCAGCAGTTACACAGCGGGGGGAGCCTACGAGCAGTACTTC; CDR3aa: CASSYTAGGAYEQYF
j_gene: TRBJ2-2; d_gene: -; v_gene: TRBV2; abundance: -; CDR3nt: TGTGCCAGATCTAGAACAGGGTTGTGGACCGGGGAGCTGTTTTTT; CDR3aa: CARSRTGLWTGELFF
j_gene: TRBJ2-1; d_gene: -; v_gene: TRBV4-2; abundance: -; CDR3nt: TGTGCCAGCAGCCAACGGGACTTGAAGACTGAGCAGTTCTTC; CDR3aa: CASSQRDLKTEQFF
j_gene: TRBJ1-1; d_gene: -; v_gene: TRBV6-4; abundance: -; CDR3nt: TGTGCCAGCAGTGACTCGACGGTAAGGCGGTACAACACTGAAGCTTTCTTT; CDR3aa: CASSDSTVRRYNTEAFF
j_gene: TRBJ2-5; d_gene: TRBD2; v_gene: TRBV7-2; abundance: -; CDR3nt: TGTGCCAGCAGCACCCGGACTAGCGGGGTGGTTGGGACCCAGTACTTC; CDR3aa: CASSTRTSGVVGTQYF
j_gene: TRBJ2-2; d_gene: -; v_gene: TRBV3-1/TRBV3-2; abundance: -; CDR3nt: TGTGCCAGCAGCCAAGCGTCCGGGGAGCTGTTTTTT; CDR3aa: CASSQASGELFF
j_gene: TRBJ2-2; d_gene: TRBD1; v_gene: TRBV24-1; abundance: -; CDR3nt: TGTGCCACCAGTGATCCGGGACAGGGGGGAACCGGGGAGCTGTTTTTT; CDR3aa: CATSDPGQGGTGELFF
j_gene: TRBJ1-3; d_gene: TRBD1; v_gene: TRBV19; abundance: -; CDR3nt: TGTGCCAGTGCCGGGACAGGGGGCTTTGGAAACACCATATATTTT; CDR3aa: CASAGTGGFGNTIYF
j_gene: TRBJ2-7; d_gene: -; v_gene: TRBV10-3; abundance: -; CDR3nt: TGTGCCATCACCCCGGGATTCTCCTACGAGCAGTACTTC; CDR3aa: CAITPGFSYEQYF
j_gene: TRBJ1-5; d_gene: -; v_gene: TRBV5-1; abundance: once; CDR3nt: TGCGCCAGCAGCTTGGCCGGGAGGGGCAGGCAGCCCCAGCATTTT; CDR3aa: CASSLAGRGRQPQHF
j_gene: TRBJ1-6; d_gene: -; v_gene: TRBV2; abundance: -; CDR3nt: TGTGCCAGCCTGACCGGAGGGAGGCTCAGTAATTCACCCCTCCACTTT; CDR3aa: CASLTGGRLSNSPLHF
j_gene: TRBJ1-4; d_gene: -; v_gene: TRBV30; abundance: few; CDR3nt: TGTGCCTGGAGTGGCGGGCTAACGAATGAAAAACTGTTTTTT; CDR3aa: CAWSGGLTNEKLFF
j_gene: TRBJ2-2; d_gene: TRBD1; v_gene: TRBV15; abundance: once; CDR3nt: TGTGCCACCAGCAGGGGGGACAGGGCGAACACCGGGGAGCTGTTTTTT; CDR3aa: CATSRGDRANTGELFF
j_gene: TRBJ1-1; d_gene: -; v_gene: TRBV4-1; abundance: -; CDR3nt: TGCGCCAGCAGCCAAGATCGACGGAGCCACACTGAAGCTTTCTTT; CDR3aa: CASSQDRRSHTEAFF
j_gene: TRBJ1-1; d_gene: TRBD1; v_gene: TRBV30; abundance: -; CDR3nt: TGTGCCTGGAATTGGGACAGTAACACTGAAGCTTTCTTT; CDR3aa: CAWNWDSNTEAFF
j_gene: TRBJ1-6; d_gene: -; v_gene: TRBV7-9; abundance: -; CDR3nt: TGTGCCAGCAGCTTAGAGGGAAGACTAAATTCACCCCTCCACTTT; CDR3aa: CASSLEGRLNSPLHF
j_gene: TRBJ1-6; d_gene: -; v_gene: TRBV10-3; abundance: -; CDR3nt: TGTGCCATCACCCGGACAGATAATTCACCCCTCCACTTT; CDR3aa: CAITRTDNSPLHF
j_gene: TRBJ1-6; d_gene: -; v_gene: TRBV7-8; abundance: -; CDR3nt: TGTGCCAGCAGCTCGACAGCATATAATTCACCCCTCCACTTT; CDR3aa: CASSSTAYNSPLHF
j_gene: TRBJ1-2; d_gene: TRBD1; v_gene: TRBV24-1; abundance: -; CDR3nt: TGTGCCACCAGTGATCCCGACAGGGGAGTTGGTGGCTACACCTTC; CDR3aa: CATSDPDRGVGGYTF
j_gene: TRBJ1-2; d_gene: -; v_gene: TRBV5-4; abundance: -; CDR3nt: TGTGCCAGCAGCGCCGACAGCCTCGCTAACTATGGCTACACCTTC; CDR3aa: CASSADSLANYGYTF
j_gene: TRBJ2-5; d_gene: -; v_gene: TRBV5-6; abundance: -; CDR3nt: TGTGCCAGCAGCTCCAGGGGCCGGGTTGAGACCCAGTACTTC; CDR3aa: CASSSRGRVETQYF
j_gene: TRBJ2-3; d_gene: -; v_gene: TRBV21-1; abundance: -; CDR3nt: TGTGCCAGCAGCAAAGAGGAGGTTCTGGCGGGGGAGAGCACAGATACGCAGTATTTT; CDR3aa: CASSKEEVLAGESTDTQYF
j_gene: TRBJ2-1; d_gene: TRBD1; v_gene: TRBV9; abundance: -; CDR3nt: TGTGCCAGCCGTCCCGGGACAGGGGGTTACAATGAGCAGTTCTTC; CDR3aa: CASRPGTGGYNEQFF